This T cell receptor (beta chain) was found in a study of neurological immune-mediated disorders. Regarding time point: technical triplicate 1. TCRdb re-called the 5' RACE reads with MiXCR, one entry per CDR3 protein. This sample has fewer than 25,000 distinct CDR3 sequences, with around 14% found just once. Germline V gene lookup returns CDR1 KGHSH and CDR2 LQKENI. This CDR3 is built from 16 residues. Between the trimmed V and J ends, which lost 6 bases and 4 bases, there was a span of 16 bases. This clonotype showed up many times. Input material: CD4+ T cells from blood. This clonotype was obtained from a female donor with HTLV-1-associated myelopathy (HAM/TSP). The gene calls are TRBV18 and TRBJ1-6; TRBD1 is a possible D gene (5 bases). CDR3 DNA sequence: TGTGCCAGCTCCCGAACTGGGGCTCAATATAATTCACCCCTCCACTTT. Protein product: CASSRTGAQYNSPLHF.